The present T cell receptor beta chain was sequenced within a study of CD8 T cells in ankylosing spondylitis (dated by TCRdb to the late 2010s). Concerning the study at large: To find TCR variants linked to disease, the study profiled T cell receptor beta repertoires in ankylosing spondylitis patients and healthy donors. The full study cohort was made up of 25 ankylosing spondylitis patients and 108 healthy donors. Peripheral blood was sampled, and synovial fluid was also collected from ankylosing spondylitis patients. The investigation overall reported the following: Some motif variants had previously been reported in the synovial fluid and blood of reactive arthritis patients, which suggests shared mechanisms of disease initiation. A CD8+ phenotype was shown by the disease-linked clones, which were found at relatively low frequencies in peripheral blood. According to the report, matched synovial fluid samples from ankylosing spondylitis patients were significantly enriched for the disease-linked clones. A TCR beta motif of about 8 highly homologous amino acid variants appeared characteristic of blood from ankylosing spondylitis patients.

Trimming at the junction amounts to 6 bases on V and 1 base on J, and the germline ends lie 15 bases apart. The CDR3, cysteine through phenylalanine, is 15 amino acids long. Solely the CDR3 DNA is kept, with 45 bases framed from the first base. The germline V gene sets CDR1 to SGHAT and CDR2 to FQNNGV. This clonotype was detected a few times. The antigen it recognizes is unknown. There are no base qualities to consult, and no much larger clone falls within one base. The sequencer was an Illumina HiSeq 2500. Quantitative 5'-RACE with molecular barcodes was used to prepare TCR beta libraries. Under the source paper's analysis protocol: To identify disease-linked TCR variants, a new computational method was used, one built on a probabilistic model of VDJ rearrangement. TCRdb trimmed public reads at Q25 via fastp, called clones via MiXCR and kept in-frame beta chains. Each record represents a unique CDR3 protein, reported with the most common genes and DNA among its rows. TCRdb, not the authors, supplied the V and J calls. This sample lists some 800,000 distinct CDR3 sequences; 10% to 15% were detected once. 0.51% of the sample comes from the top ten.

The TCR originated in a male donor with ankylosing spondylitis. The V and J segments used are TRBV11-2 and TRBJ1-1, with no D gene named confidently. Material: blood, either unsorted or a sorted T cell fraction (not recorded which). CDR3 sequence: CASRTSPVRNTEAFF. In nucleotide form, the sequence is TGTGCCAGCAGAACGTCGCCGGTCAGGAACACTGAAGCTTTCTTT.